The clone carrying this TCR beta chain was detected only a few times. Antigen: not known. The record originates from a study of cytomegalovirus exposure and HLA in healthy donors. The study ran its PCR with 60 Vbeta and 13 Jbeta primers. Profiling relied on immunoSEQ multiplex PCR, and the TCRdb table lists in-frame clones only, not all of them. The table lists 85,000 to 130,000 clones, 75% of them singletons, with more than 2.5% in the top ten. Study-level points and caveats: In a later analysis, a missense DCLRE1C variant was linked to TCR beta V- and J-gene trimming. A reported reduction in N-insertions relative to the roughly 610-donor mean was seen in an Asian-associated ancestry cluster in a later analysis.

The TCR originated in a male donor in good health and CMV-seropositive. The specimen was PBMCs.

CDR3 DNA sequence: TGCAGCGTTGGAGCGGGAGGACTCACAGATACGCAGTATTTT. Translation: CSVGAGGLTDTQYF. The J gene is TRBJ2-3, the V gene TRBV29-1; 9 nucleotides match TRBD2. The CDR3 length is 14 residues. Germline V CDR1 and CDR2: SQVTM, ANQGSEA. J was trimmed by 2 bases and V by 4 bases; bases with no gene match: 4.